The 18 T cell receptor beta chains presented below share a single source sample, sequenced in a study of blood T cell repertoires in COVID-19. Using immunoSEQ multiplex PCR, the repertoire was profiled, and TCRdb retains in-frame clones only, with some absent. Of about 27,000 clones listed, approximately 80% are singletons. Sequencing was performed on peripheral blood. The receptors come from a woman older than 75 with acute or convalescent COVID-19.

For the CDR3, the DNA is TGTGCCAGCAGTTTAGGGGCTGGGGGCTACACCTTC. Its translation: CASSLGAGGYTF. This chain connects TRBV12-3 or TRBV12-4 to TRBJ1-2; D unresolved. V lost 1 base and J lost 8, with 8 bases in between. This CDR3 comprises 12 residues.

The table lists this clone with a count of one. This chain connects TRBV19 to TRBJ2-5; 8 nucleotides match TRBD1. Germline V gene lookup returns CDR1 LNHDA and CDR2 SQIVND (reference sequence). This CDR3 is built from 15 residues. The ends lost 3 bases at V and 4 bases at J; junction bases unmatched: 7. The DNA for the CDR3 is TGTGCCAGTAGTATCTCCACGACAGGGGCAGAGACCCAGTACTTC. This gives the protein CASSISTTGAETQYF.

This chain links TRBV28 with TRBJ1-6; a possible D gene is TRBD1 (5 bases). The CDR3 is 11 residues long. Germline V gene lookup returns CDR1 MDHEN and CDR2 SYDVKM. Trimming left V 7 bases short and J 14 bases short, with 12 bases between. The CDR3 reads CASTAGETLHF. Written as DNA, the CDR3 is TGTGCCAGCACCGCGGGGGAGACCCTCCACTTT. Full variable domain (outside the CDR3, taken from reference TRBV28 and TRBJ1-6): DVKVTQSSRYLVKRTGEKVFLECVQDMDHENMFWYRQDPGLGLRLIYFSYDVKMKEKGDIPEGYSVSREKKERFSLILESASTNQTSMYLCASTAGETLHFGNGTRLTVT.

This clone has a single count. The genes are TRBV29-1 and TRBJ2-7; a weak D match, TRBD1 (5 bases). Germline lookup yields CDR1 SQVTM and CDR2 ANQGSEA. The CDR3 is 12 residues long. V lost 4 bases and J 5 bases, leaving 12 bases between the germline ends. The CDR3 sequence: CSVGQGHDEQYF. The CDR3 DNA is TGCAGCGTTGGCCAGGGCCACGACGAGCAGTACTTC.

Only one count was recorded for this clone. The genes are TRBV7-2 and TRBJ2-1; 10 bases are shared with TRBD2. The CDR3 extends over 14 amino acids. Germline assignment: CDR1 SGHTA and CDR2 FQGNSA. Trimming at V came to 4 bases and at J to 12 bases, leaving 9 bases not matched to a gene. Here the CDR3 DNA reads TGTGCCAGCAGCTACGGTATAGCGGGAGGAGGGCAGTTCTTC. Amino acid sequence: CASSYGIAGGGQFF.

The chain joins TRBV2 to TRBJ1-5, with 9 nucleotides matching TRBD1. From germline, CDR1 is SNHLY and CDR2 FYNNEI. Trimming cost V 6 bases and J 4 bases; bases outside gene matches: 7. This CDR3 contains 15 residues. In DNA, the CDR3 is TGTGCCAGCAGCGGACCGGGACAGGGAAATCAGCCCCAGCATTTT. It translates to CASSGPGQGNQPQHF.

This clone was detected only a few times. The rearrangement links TRBV7-2 to TRBJ2-3, with 11 bases aligning to TRBD2. Germline V gene data show CDR1 as SGHTA and CDR2 as FQGNSA. V trimming: 1 base; J trimming: 4 bases; junction bases outside the gene matches: 7. The CDR3 consists of 17 residues. CDR3: CASSLGLAGGGADTQYF. The CDR3 DNA is TGTGCCAGCAGCTTAGGCCTAGCGGGGGGAGGGGCAGATACGCAGTATTTT.

V and J are TRBV3-1 (or the pseudogene TRBV3-2) and TRBJ2-4; maybe TRBD1 (6 bases). This CDR3 spans 15 amino acids. The V end lost 3 bases, the J end lost 2 bases, and 11 bases lay between the germline ends. The germline CDR1 and CDR2 sequences are LGHDT and YNNKEL (reference sequence). CDR3 residues: CASSHRGGTKNIQYF. The DNA for the CDR3 is TGTGCCAGCAGCCACAGGGGTGGAACCAAAAACATTCAGTACTTC.

This sequence joins TRBV11-2 and TRBJ1-4, with D hard to call. Trimming left V 5 bases short and J 10 bases short, with 11 bases between. The CDR3 extends over 12 amino acids. Per the germline V gene, CDR1 is SGHAT and CDR2 is FQNNGV. DNA for the CDR3: TGTGCCAGCAGCCCTGAGTTCGGAAAACTGTTTTTT. This gives the protein CASSPEFGKLFF.

V usage is TRBV4-2 and J usage is TRBJ2-7; 15 nucleotides line up with TRBD2. This CDR3 spans 18 amino acids. Per the germline V gene, CDR1 is LGHNA and CDR2 is YNFKEQ. After removal of 5 bases from V and 3 bases from J, the junction contained 11 bases not matched to a gene. This CDR3 reads CASSARISGLAGGYEQYF. In nucleotides, the CDR3 is TGTGCCAGCAGCGCACGCATATCGGGACTAGCGGGAGGCTACGAGCAGTACTTC.

V is TRBV11-2 and J is TRBJ2-4; possibly TRBD2 for D (6 bases). V was trimmed by 3 bases and J by 0 bases, leaving 6 bases between them. Germline V lookup: CDR1 SGHAT, CDR2 FQNNGV. The CDR3 is made up of 14 amino acids. DNA of the CDR3: TGTGCCAGCAGCTTGGAGGGAGCCAAAAACATTCAGTACTTC. Amino acid sequence: CASSLEGAKNIQYF.

This chain uses TRBV15 with TRBJ1-4; 7 bases are shared with TRBD1. CDR3 length equals 15 residues. V was pared by 0 bases and J by 3 bases, with 1 base of the junction left unmatched. Germline lookup yields CDR1 LNHNV and CDR2 YYDKDF (reference sequence). CDR3 sequence: CATSRDGTANEKLFF. The CDR3 region has the DNA TGTGCCACCAGCAGAGACGGGACAGCTAATGAAAAACTGTTTTTT.

In the case of this clone: The junction departs from the called germline gene at one end, perhaps through a read error. The chain recombines TRBV6-2 or TRBV6-3 with TRBJ2-2, with 7 bases identical to TRBD2. CDR1 and CDR2 (germline): MNHEY, SVGEGT. The CDR3 is made up of 14 amino acids. CDR3 DNA sequence: TGTGCCAGCAGTCAACTAGCGAACGCCGGGGAGCTGTTTTTT. Amino acid sequence: CASSQLANAGELFF.

The chain has TRBV18 and TRBJ2-1; 9 bases agree with TRBD2. The CDR3 covers 18 residues. Germline values: CDR1 KGHSH, CDR2 LQKENI. J lost 2 bases, V lost 5 bases, and 13 bases had no gene match. This chain's CDR3 is CASSTAGGPTPPYNEQFF. In DNA, the CDR3 is TGTGCCAGCTCAACGGCGGGAGGGCCCACCCCCCCCTACAATGAGCAGTTCTTC.

This clone was counted between two and nine times. The chain recombines TRBV7-8 with TRBJ2-5, with D maybe TRBD1 (5 bases). The CDR3 covers 12 residues. Per the germline V gene, CDR1 is SGHVS and CDR2 is FQNEAQ. The germline V and J ends were trimmed by 5 bases and 2 bases, with 6 bases remaining between them. CDR3 bases: TGTGCCAGCAGCCGACAGCAAGAGACCCAGTACTTC. Amino acids: CASSRQQETQYF. Drawing the rest from reference TRBV7-8 and TRBJ2-5, the complete variable domain is GAGVSQSPRYKVAKRGQDVALRCDPISGHVSLFWYQQALGQGPEFLTYFQNEAQLDKSGLPSDRFFAERPEGSVSTLKIQRTQQEDSAVYLCASSRQQETQYFGPGTRLLVL.

The rearrangement links TRBV6-5 to TRBJ2-7; 13 bases line up with TRBD2. This CDR3 comprises 15 residues. Germline CDR1 reads MNHEY; CDR2 reads SVGAGI. Germline trimming cut 8 bases from V and 2 bases from J; bases unmatched to any gene: 6. CDR3 nucleotide sequence: TGTGCCAGCTTCGGGACTAGCGGGACCACCTACGAGCAGTACTTC. Protein product: CASFGTSGTTYEQYF.

The J gene is TRBJ2-3, the V gene TRBV4-3, with D possibly TRBD1 on 7 matching bases. Germline V lookup: CDR1 LGHNA, CDR2 YSLEER. The germline V and J ends were trimmed by 4 bases and 4 bases, with 15 bases remaining between them. This CDR3 spans 15 amino acids. The CDR3 nucleotides read TGCGCCAGCAGCCCAGGGGGGCTAGGCTCAGATACGCAGTATTTT. This translates into CASSPGGLGSDTQYF.

The chain combines TRBV23-1 with TRBJ1-5; 7 positions agree with TRBD1. TRBV23-1 is treated as an ORF (open reading frame) with a function not yet certain. CDR3 size: 14 residues. V shed 3 bases, J shed 4 bases, and the junction held 3 bases outside the gene matches. The CDR3 DNA is TGCGCCAGCAGTCATGAGGGACAGAATCAGCCCCAGCATTTT. Translated, it gives CASSHEGQNQPQHF.